This entry features one TCR beta chain sequence. CDR1 and CDR2 (germline): MNHEY, SVGAGI. The J segment lost 5 bases and the V segment lost 6 bases, leaving 4 bases of the junction unmatched. This CDR3 comprises 13 residues. Per the original methods: Estimated nucleated cell counts came from reference gene primer amplification. The protocol was immunoSEQ multiplex PCR, while the TCRdb copy is restricted to in-frame clones and leaves out a portion. That table furnishes V, J and clone size, whereas the DNA furnished D and trimming. The sample lists some 270,000 clones, roughly 86% occurring once. This specimen comes from a study of blood T cell repertoires in COVID-19. Two negative PCRs, clearance, or symptom resolution had been documented for recovered Cohort 3 donors.

Sequencing input: PBMCs or T cells enriched from blood (not recorded which). The chain couples TRBV6-5 to TRBJ1-5, with 7 bases matching TRBD1. The source is a woman aged 60 to 75 who had recovered from COVID-19. This CDR3 reads CASRRQGDQPQHF. The CDR3 DNA follows: TGTGCCAGCAGAAGGCAGGGGGATCAGCCCCAGCATTTT.